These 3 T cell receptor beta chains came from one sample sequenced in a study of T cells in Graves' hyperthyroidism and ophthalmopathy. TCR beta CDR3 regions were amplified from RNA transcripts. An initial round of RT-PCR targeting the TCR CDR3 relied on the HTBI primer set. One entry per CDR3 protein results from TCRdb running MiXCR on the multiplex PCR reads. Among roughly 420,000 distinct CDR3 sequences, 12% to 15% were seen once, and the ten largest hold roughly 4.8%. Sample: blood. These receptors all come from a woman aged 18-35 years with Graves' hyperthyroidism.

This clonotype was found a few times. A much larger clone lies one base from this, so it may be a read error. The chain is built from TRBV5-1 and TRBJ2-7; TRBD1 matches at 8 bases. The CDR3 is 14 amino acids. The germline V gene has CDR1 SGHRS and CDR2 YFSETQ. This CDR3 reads CANSFGQGTYEQYF. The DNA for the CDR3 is TGCGCCAACAGCTTTGGACAGGGAACCTACGAGCAGTACTTC. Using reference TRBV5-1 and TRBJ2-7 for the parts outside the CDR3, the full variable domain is KAGVTQTPRYLIKTRGQQVTLSCSPISGHRSVSWYQQTPGQGLQFLFEYFSETQRNKGNFPGRFSGRQFSNSRSEMNVSTLELGDSALYLCANSFGQGTYEQYFGPGTRLTVT.

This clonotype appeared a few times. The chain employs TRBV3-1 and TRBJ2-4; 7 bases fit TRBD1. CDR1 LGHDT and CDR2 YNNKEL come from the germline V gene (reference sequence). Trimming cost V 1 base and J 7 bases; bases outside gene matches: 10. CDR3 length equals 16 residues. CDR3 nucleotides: TGTGCCAGCAGCCAAGTTCCTAGGGGGCCGGGGAACATTCAGTACTTC. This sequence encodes CASSQVPRGPGNIQYF.

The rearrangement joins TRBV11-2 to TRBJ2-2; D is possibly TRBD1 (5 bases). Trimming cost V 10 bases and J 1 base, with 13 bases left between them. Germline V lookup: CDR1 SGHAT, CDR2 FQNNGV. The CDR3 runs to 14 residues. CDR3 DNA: TGTGCCACCCACCCTACAGGGAACACCGGGGAGCTGTTTTTT. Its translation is CATHPTGNTGELFF. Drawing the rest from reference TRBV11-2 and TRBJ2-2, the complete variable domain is EAGVAQSPRYKIIEKRQSVAFWCNPISGHATLYWYQQILGQGPKLLIQFQNNGVVDDSQLPKDRFSAERLKGVDSTLKIQPAKLEDSAVYLCATHPTGNTGELFFGEGSRLTVL.